The source of this TCR beta chain is a study of blood T cell repertoires in COVID-19 (dated by TCRdb to about 2020). Background for the entire study: Collaborator samples came from the United States, Italy and Spain and covered acute and convalescent phases of COVID-19. The prospective study material was composed of cDNA or gDNA derived from T cells, B-cell-depleted T cells, or PBMCs. The samples were drawn from the first 160 participants of the ongoing ImmuneRACE study and from 1,254 subjects provided by 6 global collaborators. Deeply sampled blood TCRbeta repertoires from subjects exposed to, actively infected with, or recovered from COVID-19 were included in the dataset. The repertoires were made available in a free public database intended to serve as a resource for research on the immune response to SARS-CoV-2. Where available, HLA class I and class II types were obtained from metadata supplied by the sample provider rather than from assay-based typing. Nearly every sample came with metadata listing a de-identified subject ID, COVID-19 status, age in years and sex.

Each collaborating institution followed its own protocols to collect whole blood in K2EDTA tubes. Collaborator samples were shipped for TCRbeta analysis as frozen whole blood, isolated PBMCs, or DNA extracted from either sample type. The paper's findings and limits, for the study overall: Clinical and demographic metadata were provided uncurated, with the amount varying by source and participant.

About this clone: Its antigen is currently not known. A junction end diverges from the germline sequence, so it may reflect a read error.

TCRbeta CDR3 regions were amplified from genomic DNA using the immunoSEQ Assay, a bias-controlled multiplex PCR. The paper's processing steps were these. The number of nucleated cells in each sample was estimated from the amplification of reference gene primers within the assay. To quantify the absolute abundance of each unique TCRbeta CDR3 rearrangement, sequence reads were collapsed and filtered. For each sample, productive Simpson clonality was calculated as the square root of Simpson's diversity index over productive rearrangements. Sourced from immuneACCESS, this table was stored by TCRdb with only in-frame sequences that have V and J called. A share of the clones is absent; for the studies checked, an unresolved V gene accounts for under half, and the remainder has no known explanation. That table gives V, J and clone size, and the DNA gave D and trimming. For this sample the table gives more than 150,000 clones, of which over 75% were detected only once. Approximately 9.4% of the sample is taken by the ten largest.

Source material: peripheral blood. The source of this sequence is a woman older than 75 with acute or convalescent COVID-19.

The encoded CDR3 is CASSFDSHNEQFF. Read as DNA, the sequence is TGTGCCAGCAGCTTCGACTCCCACAATGAGCAGTTCTTC. In this chain, TRBV5-6 is recombined with TRBJ2-1; too little of a D gene remains to name it. The CDR3 holds 13 amino acids from the cysteine to the phenylalanine. Only the CDR3 DNA is retained, 39 bases long and in frame from the first base. CDR1 and CDR2 (SGHDT, YYEEEE) derive from the germline V gene. Beyond the CDR3, the reference TRBV5-6 and TRBJ2-1 genes provide the residues; the full variable domain reads: DAGVTQSPTHLIKTRGQQVTLRCSPKSGHDTVSWYQQALGQGPQFIFQYYEEEERQRGNFPDRFSGHQFPNYSSELNVNALLLGDSALYLCASSFDSHNEQFFGPGTRLTVL.